This passage covers 5 T cell receptor beta chains from one sample sequenced in a study of blood T cell repertoires in COVID-19. The protocol was immunoSEQ multiplex PCR, while the TCRdb copy is restricted to in-frame clones and leaves out a portion. The sample holds around 200,000 clones, around 85% seen once. Sequenced material: peripheral blood. These receptor sequences come from a man in his 70s with active or convalescent COVID-19.

This rearrangement joins TRBV7-2 to TRBJ1-5; D may be TRBD1 (6 bases). The V gene's germline CDR1 is SGHTA and CDR2 FQGNSA. Trimming removed 5 bases at V and 5 bases at J, with 10 bases between. This CDR3 contains 13 residues. CDR3 bases: TGTGCCAGCAGCGTGGCAGGGGATCAGCCCCAGCATTTT. Its protein product is CASSVAGDQPQHF.

The chain employs TRBV7-2 and TRBJ2-1, with 10 bases identical to TRBD1. Per the germline V gene, CDR1 is SGHTA and CDR2 is FQGNSA. With V trimmed by 4 bases and J by 7 bases, 10 bases remained unmatched. CDR3 size: 16 residues. In DNA, the CDR3 is TGTGCCAGCAGCTCAAACCGGGACAGGGGACGAAATGAGCAGTTCTTC. It is translated as CASSSNRDRGRNEQFF.

V gene TRBV9 combines with J gene TRBJ1-6, with 7 bases matching TRBD1. Trimming cost V 0 bases and J 4 bases; bases outside gene matches: 10. This CDR3 has 18 amino acids. Germline V lookup: CDR1 SGDLS, CDR2 YYNGEE. CDR3 region: CASSVGIGTETYNSPLHF. Written as DNA, the CDR3 is TGTGCCAGCAGCGTAGGGATCGGGACAGAAACGTATAATTCACCCCTCCACTTT.

The chain joins TRBV9 to TRBJ2-2, with D possibly TRBD1 on 5 matching bases. Germline CDR1 reads SGDLS; CDR2 reads YYNGEE. The CDR3 extends over 15 amino acids. V shed 3 bases and J shed 5 bases, with 14 bases lying between them. The CDR3 DNA sequence: TGTGCCAGCAGCGCACAGGTTTTGGGTACCGGGGAGCTGTTTTTT. Translated, it gives CASSAQVLGTGELFF.

DNA of the CDR3: TGTGCCAGCAGTCCCCACCGGGACAGCAGACCCCATGGCTACACCTTC. Translating gives CASSPHRDSRPHGYTF. The chain links TRBV2 to TRBJ1-2; 7 bases are a match to TRBD1. The J segment lost 6 bases and the V segment lost 5 bases, leaving 15 bases of the junction unmatched. Germline lookup yields CDR1 SNHLY and CDR2 FYNNEI. The CDR3 is 16 amino acids. Combining the CDR3 with reference TRBV2 and TRBJ1-2 gives the whole variable domain EPEVTQTPSHQVTQMGQEVILRCVPISNHLYFYWYRQILGQKVEFLVSFYNNEISEKSEIFDDQFSVERPDGSNFTLKIRSTKLEDSAMYFCASSPHRDSRPHGYTFGSGTRLTVV.